The 9 T cell receptor beta chains presented below share a single source sample, sequenced in a study of identical twins. TCRdb itself ran the 5' RACE reads through MiXCR, one entry per CDR3 protein. The sample includes nearly 200,000 distinct CDR3 sequences, 15% of them seen just once. These same data were also listed under a study on T cells expressing NK-cell markers.

The source material was CD8+ T cells sorted from blood. The receptor set was obtained from a woman aged 18-29 years in good health.

In the case of this clonotype: One end of the junction varies from germline; a read error may be responsible. V and J are TRBV6-1 and TRBJ2-1, with D maybe TRBD2 (5 bases). Germline-derived CDR1 and CDR2 are MNHNS and SASEGT. This CDR3 spans 17 amino acids. The CDR3 reads CAISEGLTTTPGIGQFF. The CDR3 region has the DNA TGTGCCATCAGTGAAGGGCTAACAACGACCCCCGGGATAGGGCAGTTCTTC.

The chain couples TRBV10-1 to TRBJ2-5; D call uncertain. CDR1 is WNHNN, CDR2 SYGVQD, per germline (reference sequence). The CDR3 length is 11 residues. The germline V and J ends were trimmed by 8 bases and 5 bases, with 9 bases remaining between them. DNA of the CDR3: TGCGCCAGCGGAACTAACGAGACCCAGTACTTC. It translates to CASGTNETQYF.

The rearrangement joins TRBV12-3 or TRBV12-4 to TRBJ2-7; D unclear. Trimming cost V 2 bases and J 0 bases, with 20 bases left between them. The CDR3 runs 18 residues. Here the CDR3 DNA reads TGTGCCAGCAGTTTAATCGATCACCGAAGTCCTTGCTCCTACGAGCAGTACTTC. As protein: CASSLIDHRSPCSYEQYF.

This clonotype has only a few counts. The chain combines TRBV3-1 with TRBJ2-2; TRBD2 matches at 8 bases. The CDR3 length is 17 residues. V lost 4 bases, J lost 0 bases, and 7 bases stayed unmatched. Germline assignment: CDR1 LGHDT and CDR2 YNNKEL (reference sequence). In nucleotides, the CDR3 is TGTGCCAGCAGCCCCGAAGGAGCGGGGGCGAACACCGGGGAGCTGTTTTTT. Translating it yields CASSPEGAGANTGELFF.

This clonotype was seen only a few times. The chain recombines TRBV3-1 with TRBJ2-2, with D perhaps matching TRBD2 (6 bases). The V and J ends lost 5 bases and 7 bases respectively, with 14 bases between them. CDR3 length: 14 residues. Germline CDR1 is LGHDT and CDR2 is YNNKEL (reference sequence). CDR3 sequence: CASSIGTGNGELFF. The DNA of the CDR3 is TGTGCCAGCAGCATAGGGACTGGAAACGGGGAGCTGTTTTTT.

The rearrangement uses TRBV19 and TRBJ2-2; D not resolved. Germline CDR1 is LNHDA and CDR2 is SQIVND (reference sequence). Trimming shortened V by 4 bases and J by 7 bases, and 7 bases separated the two germline ends. CDR3 length: 12 residues. CDR3 nucleotide sequence: TGTGCCAGTAGTACGCGGAGCGGGGAGCTGTTTTTT. Translation gives CASSTRSGELFF.

The chain carries TRBV7-9 and TRBJ2-3, with D perhaps given as TRBD1 or TRBD2 (6 bases each). CDR3 length: 14 amino acids. V was trimmed by 2 bases and J by 9 bases, leaving 15 bases between them. Germline-derived CDR1 and CDR2 are SEHNR and FQNEAQ (reference sequence). CDR3 protein: CASSLPLAGGTQYF. The DNA of the CDR3 is TGTGCCAGCAGCTTACCCCTAGCCGGGGGCACGCAGTATTTT.

The chain carries TRBV12-3 or TRBV12-4 and TRBJ2-1; D unresolved. The CDR3 totals 14 residues. V was clipped by 1 base and J by 5 bases, with 9 bases between them. The CDR3 DNA is TGTGCCAGCAGTTTAGAGGTATATGACAATGAGCAGTTCTTC. Protein sequence: CASSLEVYDNEQFF.

This clonotype was recorded at least ten times. The CDR3 nucleotides read TGCAGCGTTCGAGTATACAATGAGCAGTTCTTC. Protein: CSVRVYNEQFF. The rearrangement links TRBV29-1 to TRBJ2-1; no firm D call. V lost 5 bases and J 4 bases, leaving 6 bases between the germline ends. This CDR3 is built from 11 residues. Per germline, CDR1 SQVTM and CDR2 ANQGSEA.